The 17 T cell receptor beta chains in this list originate from one sample, sequenced in a study of CD8+ T cells in alopecia areata. Reverse transcription of extracted RNA yielded cDNA, which provided the sequencing template. Profiling relied on immunoSEQ multiplex PCR, and the TCRdb table lists in-frame clones only, not all of them. The repertoire holds fewer than 250,000 clones, about three fifths seen once, with approximately 0.7% in the top ten. The treatment is: oral pan-JAK inhibitor, 5-10 mg twice daily. The material sequenced was CD4+ T cells sorted from blood, taken at week 4, from a patient treated with tofacitinib. These receptors were collected from a human donor with alopecia areata.

The chain is built from TRBV29-1 and TRBJ1-2; perhaps TRBD1 as D (6 bases). The germline V gene has CDR1 SQVTM and CDR2 ANQGSEA. V gave up 6 bases and J gave up 4 bases, with 15 bases separating them. The CDR3 extends over 13 amino acids. The CDR3 loop is CSVGGGAGYGYTF. The CDR3 DNA follows: TGCAGCGTCGGCGGGGGCGCGGGCTATGGCTACACCTTC.

This chain links TRBV29-1 with TRBJ2-1, with 11 bases matching TRBD2. Unmatched junction bases numbered 9, after V lost 6 bases and J lost 5 bases. The V gene's germline CDR1 is SQVTM and CDR2 ANQGSEA. This CDR3 comprises 15 residues. CDR3 sequence reads: CSVEGLAAGDNEQFF. CDR3 DNA sequence: TGCAGCGTAGAGGGACTAGCGGCAGGGGACAATGAGCAGTTCTTC.

The genes are TRBV6-5 and TRBJ2-5; TRBD1 agrees at 7 bases. With 2 bases clipped from V and 7 bases from J, the junction kept 7 bases outside the gene matches. This CDR3 spans 14 amino acids. CDR1 is MNHEY and CDR2 is SVGAGI in the germline V gene. Here the CDR3 reads CASSYEGAQVTQYF. DNA of the CDR3: TGTGCCAGCAGTTACGAGGGGGCGCAGGTGACCCAGTACTTC.

The V and J genes are TRBV23-1 and TRBJ1-5, with unresolved D. TRBV23-1 is assigned to the ORF class and has an uncertain function. V shed 0 bases and J shed 4 bases, with 13 bases lying between them. The CDR3 sequence is 16 residues long. The CDR3 region is CASSQSGRLINQPQHF. Here the CDR3 DNA reads TGCGCCAGCAGTCAATCGGGCAGGTTGATAAATCAGCCCCAGCATTTT.

V gene TRBV25-1 combines with J gene TRBJ1-1; 8 bases are shared with TRBD1. With 4 bases clipped from V and 6 bases from J, the junction kept 4 bases outside the gene matches. CDR1 and CDR2 from the germline V gene are MGHDK and SYGVNS. This CDR3 is 13 amino acids long. The DNA of the CDR3 is TGTGCCAGCAGTGTTCCGGGACAGGCTGAAGCTTTCTTT. Its protein is CASSVPGQAEAFF.

J is TRBJ2-3 and V is TRBV29-1; D may correspond to TRBD1 or TRBD2 (5 bases each). There are 12 residues in the CDR3. Germline CDR1 is SQVTM and CDR2 is ANQGSEA. V shed 2 bases and J shed 12 bases, with 15 bases lying between them. CDR3 loop: CSVEPWPGTQYF. In nucleotides, the CDR3 is TGCAGCGTTGAACCATGGCCGGGGACCCAGTATTTT.

This chain links TRBV19 with TRBJ2-4; TRBD1 matches at 7 bases. In germline, CDR1 is LNHDA, CDR2 SQIVND (reference sequence). The CDR3 covers 14 residues. Losses at the gene ends were 8 bases for V and 1 base for J; bases not matched to a gene: 5. CDR3 amino acids: CASSTTGAKNIQYF. In DNA form, the CDR3 reads TGTGCCAGTTCAACGACAGGGGCCAAAAACATTCAGTACTTC.

Only a few counts were recorded for this clone. The rearrangement joins TRBV2 to TRBJ2-7; 8 bases map to TRBD1. CDR1 is SNHLY and CDR2 is FYNNEI in the germline V gene. V lost 10 bases and J lost 7; bases outside the gene matches: 9. The CDR3 totals 12 residues. The CDR3 DNA follows: TGTGCCACGAAGGCACAGGGGGGAGAGCAGTACTTC. This gives the protein CATKAQGGEQYF.

This CDR3 reads CAISEERTGAFGANVLTF. Here the CDR3 DNA reads TGTGCCATCAGTGAGGAGAGGACAGGGGCATTTGGGGCCAACGTCCTGACTTTC. The chain carries TRBV10-3 and TRBJ2-6; the match to TRBD1 covers 9 bases. Germline CDR1 reads ENHRY; CDR2 reads SYGVKD. CDR3 length: 18 residues. After removal of 2 bases from V and 3 bases from J, the junction contained 8 bases not matched to a gene.

This clone turned up a few times. The rearrangement uses TRBV29-1 and TRBJ2-3; TRBD2 is a possible D gene (6 bases). The CDR3 length is 13 residues. The V and J ends lost 4 bases and 6 bases respectively, with 14 bases between them. Germline lookup yields CDR1 SQVTM and CDR2 ANQGSEA. The CDR3 protein is CSVATSILDTQYF. The CDR3 DNA sequence: TGCAGCGTTGCGACTAGTATCTTGGATACGCAGTATTTT.

This clone was found a few times. The genes are TRBV19 and TRBJ2-7; perhaps TRBD2 as D (6 bases). Trimming shortened V by 4 bases and J by 4 bases, and 14 bases separated the two germline ends. The CDR3 contains 14 residues. Germline CDR1 reads LNHDA; CDR2 reads SQIVND (reference sequence). The CDR3 protein is CASSSFGGMYEQYF. The DNA for the CDR3 is TGTGCCAGTAGTAGTTTCGGCGGGATGTACGAGCAGTACTTC.

The chain joins TRBV5-4 to TRBJ2-6; possibly TRBD1 for D (6 bases). The V end lost 5 bases, the J end lost 0 bases, and 9 bases lay between the germline ends. This CDR3 comprises 15 residues. The germline gives CDR1 SGHNT, CDR2 YYREEE (reference sequence). CDR3 sequence reads: CASSRDNSGANVLTF. Written as DNA, the CDR3 is TGTGCCAGCAGTAGGGACAACTCTGGGGCCAACGTCCTGACTTTC.

The V and J genes are TRBV28 and TRBJ2-1; a weak D match, TRBD2 (5 bases). The CDR3 has 11 residues. Germline lookup yields CDR1 MDHEN and CDR2 SYDVKM. The V end was cut by 5 bases, the J end by 8 bases, with 7 bases between. This chain's CDR3 is CASSEADEQFF. For the CDR3, the DNA is TGTGCCAGCAGTGAAGCGGATGAGCAGTTCTTC.

The chain recombines TRBV5-1 with TRBJ2-3; D is unclear. Deletions cut 9 bases from V and 1 base from J, with 12 bases between. CDR3 length: 13 amino acids. CDR1 is SGHRS and CDR2 is YFSETQ in the germline V gene. The CDR3 coding sequence is TGCGCCACCGGCCGTCGAGGCACAGATACGCAGTATTTT. Translation: CATGRRGTDTQYF.

This clone occurred a few times. The J gene is TRBJ1-2, the V gene TRBV29-1; D is perhaps TRBD1 (6 bases). Germline assignment: CDR1 SQVTM and CDR2 ANQGSEA. CDR3 length: 12 amino acids. Deletions cut 4 bases from V and 4 bases from J, with 10 bases between. CDR3 sequence reads: CSVGQEFYGYTF. The CDR3 DNA reads as TGCAGCGTTGGACAGGAGTTCTATGGCTACACCTTC.

This clone was detected a few times. The chain couples TRBV29-1 to TRBJ1-2; 7 bases are a match to TRBD1. The CDR3 has 14 residues. With 0 bases clipped from V and 6 bases from J, the junction kept 7 bases outside the gene matches. CDR1 SQVTM and CDR2 ANQGSEA come from the germline V gene. CDR3 sequence (DNA): TGCAGCGTTGAAGAACCGACAGGGAGGAATGGCTACACCTTC. It is translated as CSVEEPTGRNGYTF.

The chain uses TRBV20-1 and TRBJ1-4; the D is unclear. Germline V CDR1 and CDR2: DFQATT, SNEGSKA (reference sequence). This CDR3 is built from 11 residues. V lost 5 bases to trimming and J lost 6 bases, with 7 bases between them. This chain's CDR3 is CSARTYEKLFF. DNA of the CDR3: TGCAGTGCTCGGACGTATGAAAAACTGTTTTTT.